The source of this T cell receptor beta chain is a study of cytomegalovirus exposure and HLA in healthy donors. Findings of the study overall: Segments of the TCR beta V type were, in most cases, productive about 87% or about 30% of the time in an earlier analysis. As confirmed in vitro, a few CMV-associated chains were specific for CMV antigens.

A multiplex PCR was run with 60 Vbeta primers and 13 Jbeta primers. Method: immunoSEQ multiplex PCR; TCRdb's copy keeps in-frame clones and lacks some. In the table there are nearly 110,000 clones, approximately 71% of which are singletons. The table lists this clone with a few counts. Its antigen is not identified. The sample has other DNA sequences that encode this CDR3 too. Healthy bone marrow donors made up the cohort. The CDR3 runs to 13 residues. CDR1 is KGHSH, CDR2 LQKENI, per germline. Trimming stripped 3 bases from V and 2 bases from J, with 7 bases between. The V gene is TRBV18, the J gene TRBJ1-1, with a weak D call TRBD1 (6 bases). The receptor was isolated from a man aged 40-55 years in good health and CMV-seronegative. Sequences were obtained from PBMCs. In DNA, the CDR3 is TGTGCCAGCTCACCGGGACAAAACACTGAAGCTTTCTTT. Residues: CASSPGQNTEAFF.